One sample yielded the 7 T cell receptor beta chains listed below, sequenced in a study of T cell responses to AZD1222 COVID-19 vaccine. The assay was immunoSEQ multiplex PCR, and TCRdb's table has in-frame clones only and misses some. The repertoire holds about 150,000 clones, 90% seen once, with about 2.6% in the top ten. This sample comprised peripheral blood, obtained on day 0 of AZD1222 vaccination. These receptors originate from an adult in good health.

The chain employs TRBV18 and TRBJ1-1; D call uncertain. In germline, CDR1 is KGHSH, CDR2 LQKENI. The length of the CDR3 is 13 residues. With 3 bases removed from V and 3 bases from J, the gap between germline ends came to 8 bases. As DNA, the CDR3 is TGTGCCAGCTCACCGATCGTGGACACTGAAGCTTTCTTT. This encodes CASSPIVDTEAFF.

There are a few counts of this clone. This rearrangement joins TRBV9 to TRBJ1-2; a possible D gene is TRBD1 (5 bases). The CDR3 has 15 residues. V gave up 3 bases and J gave up 7 bases, with 19 bases separating them. In germline, CDR1 is SGDLS, CDR2 YYNGEE. The CDR3 sequence is CASSGSTGRVFGYTF. The CDR3 nucleotides are TGTGCCAGCAGCGGTAGTACAGGCCGGGTCTTTGGCTACACCTTC.

CDR3 in amino acids: CASSLDRGTDTQYF. CDR3 DNA sequence: TGCGCCAGCAGCCTCGACAGGGGAACAGATACGCAGTATTTT. The chain recombines TRBV5-1 with TRBJ2-3, with 8 positions matching TRBD1. The V gene's germline CDR1 is SGHRS and CDR2 YFSETQ. Losses at the gene ends were 4 bases for V and 3 bases for J; bases not matched to a gene: 4. This CDR3 has 14 residues.

The chain links TRBV6-6 to TRBJ1-6; 7 positions agree with TRBD1. This CDR3 comprises 16 residues. V was pared by 6 bases and J by 6 bases, with 11 bases of the junction left unmatched. Germline lookup yields CDR1 MNHNY and CDR2 SVGAGI (reference sequence). The CDR3 nucleotides read TGTGCCAGCAGCGGGATCCGGACAGGAGGTAATTCACCCCTCCACTTT. Its protein is CASSGIRTGGNSPLHF.

The chain couples TRBV6-5 to TRBJ2-3; possible D gene TRBD2, 5 bases. CDR3 size: 14 residues. Germline CDR1 and CDR2: MNHEY and SVGAGI. V gave up 6 bases and J gave up 4 bases, with 14 bases separating them. CDR3 DNA sequence: TGTGCCAGCAGCCCATCATCCGGGGCAGATACGCAGTATTTT. Its protein is CASSPSSGADTQYF.

A word on this clone: Other DNA sequences in this sample translate to the same CDR3. As DNA, the CDR3 is TGCAGCGCGGGGGGGGCCTACGAGCAGTACTTC. This encodes CSAGGAYEQYF. V and J are TRBV29-1 and TRBJ2-7; 8 bases match TRBD2. Germline values: CDR1 SQVTM, CDR2 ANQGSEA. Germline trimming cut 7 bases from V and 2 bases from J; bases unmatched to any gene: 1. CDR3 size: 11 residues.

This clone was picked up one time. V is TRBV7-9 and J is TRBJ1-1, with D hard to call. Germline V gene data show CDR1 as SEHNR and CDR2 as FQNEAQ (reference sequence). The V end lost 8 bases, the J end lost 4 bases, and 2 bases lay between the germline ends. This CDR3 is built from 9 residues. The CDR3 spells CASPTEAFF. In DNA, the CDR3 is TGTGCCAGCCCCACTGAAGCTTTCTTT.